The 22 T cell receptor beta chains given below trace back to one sample, sequenced in a study of T-cell reconstitution after alpha-beta-depleted transplantation in children. Preparing the TCRbeta library involved the use of unique molecular identifiers. One entry per CDR3 protein, called by TCRdb with MiXCR from the PCR reads. The data hold 97,000 or so distinct CDR3 sequences, with 4.5% to 7.5% observed a single time. Specimen: PBMCs, mostly from graft donor cells, collected 60 days after TCRalphabeta/CD19-depleted stem cell transplant. The receptors were gathered from a female patient aged 2 to 10 who had a stem cell transplant for Fanconi anemia, so the T cells may come from the graft donor.

This sequence joins TRBV4-1 and TRBJ2-3; 9 nucleotides align to TRBD1. Germline assignment: CDR1 MGHRA and CDR2 YSYEKL. The ends lost 3 bases at V and 2 bases at J; junction bases unmatched: 6. This CDR3 comprises 16 residues. The CDR3 is CASSQATGGDTDTQYF. The CDR3 DNA sequence: TGCGCCAGCAGCCAGGCGACAGGGGGGGACACAGATACGCAGTATTTT.

The sample holds a few counts of this clonotype. This chain uses TRBV6-2 or TRBV6-3 with TRBJ2-3; no clear D. Trimming stripped 0 bases from V and 1 base from J, with 14 bases between. Germline CDR1 is MNHEY and CDR2 is SVGEGT. The CDR3 totals 17 residues. DNA of the CDR3: TGTGCCAGCAGTTACTCTCGACATGAGACGCGCACAGATACGCAGTATTTT. This translates into CASSYSRHETRTDTQYF.

This clonotype was counted at least ten times. The chain uses TRBV10-3 and TRBJ1-4, with TRBD1 identical over 7 bases. Germline trimming cut 6 bases from V and 5 bases from J; bases unmatched to any gene: 6. The germline V gene encodes CDR1 ENHRY and CDR2 SYGVKD. CDR3 length equals 14 residues. This chain's CDR3 is CAIRPGQPNEKLFF. The CDR3 nucleotides read TGTGCCATCAGACCGGGACAGCCAAATGAAAAACTGTTTTTT.

This clonotype was found a few times. The rearrangement joins TRBV7-2 to TRBJ1-2, with 7 bases fitting TRBD1. The CDR3 spans 14 residues. The germline V gene has CDR1 SGHTA and CDR2 FQGNSA. V shed 6 bases and J 2 bases; nucleotides not matched to a gene: 6. CDR3 residues: CASRPTGQNYGYTF. CDR3 DNA: TGTGCCAGCAGACCGACGGGACAGAACTATGGCTACACCTTC.

This clonotype was observed at least ten times. The chain combines TRBV6-1 with TRBJ2-7, with a weak D call TRBD1 (5 bases). Germline V lookup: CDR1 MNHNS, CDR2 SASEGT. The length of the CDR3 is 13 residues. Trimming stripped 8 bases from V and 0 bases from J, with 11 bases between. This CDR3 reads CASSRQHSYEQYF. DNA for the CDR3: TGTGCCAGCTCTAGACAGCACTCCTACGAGCAGTACTTC.

This clonotype was counted ten times or more. The rearrangement uses TRBV6-5 and TRBJ2-3; possibly TRBD1 for D (6 bases). The CDR3 is 15 amino acids. Germline V CDR1 and CDR2: MNHEY, SVGAGI. The V gene lost 2 bases and the J gene lost 2 bases, with 11 bases spanning the gap. CDR3 loop: CASSYRTVDTDTQYF. CDR3 sequence (DNA): TGTGCCAGCAGTTACCGGACAGTCGACACAGATACGCAGTATTTT.

This sequence joins TRBV20-1 and TRBJ2-2; 9 nucleotides line up with TRBD2. The CDR3 runs to 16 residues. V lost 1 base, J lost 6 bases, and 9 bases stayed unmatched. Germline V gene data show CDR1 as DFQATT and CDR2 as SNEGSKA (reference sequence). In DNA form, the CDR3 reads TGCAGTGCTAGAGTGGTAGCGGGAGTGGGCCCCGGGGAGCTGTTTTTT. This gives the protein CSARVVAGVGPGELFF.

This clonotype was counted ten times or more. The V gene is TRBV3-1, the J gene TRBJ2-7; weak D call: TRBD1 (6 bases). This CDR3 comprises 16 residues. The germline V gene has CDR1 LGHDT and CDR2 YNNKEL (reference sequence). Between the trimmed V and J ends, which lost 0 bases and 5 bases, there was a span of 17 bases. The CDR3 DNA reads TGTGCCAGCAGCCAAGATATGGGTGGGGGCCGGCACGAGCAGTACTTC. This sequence encodes CASSQDMGGGRHEQYF.

This clonotype occurred a few times. The V and J genes are TRBV2 and TRBJ2-7; D call uncertain. The CDR3 is 14 amino acids. Germline CDR1 and CDR2: SNHLY and FYNNEI. The V gene lost 6 bases and the J gene lost 0 bases, with 12 bases spanning the gap. The CDR3 sequence is CASRPLGSSYEQYF. The CDR3 nucleotides are TGTGCCAGCAGGCCTCTAGGAAGCTCCTACGAGCAGTACTTC.

This clonotype was seen at least ten times. V usage is TRBV7-9 and J usage is TRBJ2-1; TRBD2 matches at 7 bases. The CDR3 loop spans 14 amino acids. Germline CDR1 and CDR2: SEHNR and FQNEAQ (reference sequence). Trimming took 0 bases from V and 8 from J; bases not matched to a gene: 4. This CDR3 reads CASSLATGLDEQFF. DNA of the CDR3: TGTGCCAGCAGCTTAGCAACAGGACTAGATGAGCAGTTCTTC.

This clonotype was detected many times. The V gene is TRBV5-1, the J gene TRBJ2-7, with 9 bases aligning to TRBD2. V dropped 5 bases and J dropped 6; count of bases not matched to a gene: 3. Germline lookup yields CDR1 SGHRS and CDR2 YFSETQ. The CDR3 totals 12 residues. The CDR3 DNA reads as TGCGCCAGCAGTGTAGCGGGAGTCGAGCAGTACTTC. Protein: CASSVAGVEQYF.

This clonotype was observed at least ten times. The CDR3 nucleotides read TGCGCCAGCAGCTTGCTTGCGGGGGGTTTACGGGAGCAGTACTTC. Protein product: CASSLLAGGLREQYF. This chain connects TRBV5-1 to TRBJ2-7; 8 positions match TRBD2. CDR3 length: 15 residues. Germline assignment: CDR1 SGHRS and CDR2 YFSETQ. Unmatched junction bases numbered 10, after V lost 1 base and J lost 7 bases.

The rearrangement joins TRBV29-1 to TRBJ2-7; 7 positions agree with TRBD1. Germline V gene data show CDR1 as SQVTM and CDR2 as ANQGSEA. The CDR3 runs 16 residues. J gave up 2 bases and V 0 bases, and 10 bases lay outside the gene matches. The CDR3 here is CSVEDNTRQGTYEQYF. The CDR3 DNA reads as TGCAGCGTTGAAGATAATACCCGACAGGGAACCTACGAGCAGTACTTC.

This clonotype was seen only a few times. The V gene is TRBV19, the J gene TRBJ2-1; D uncertain. Germline CDR1 reads LNHDA; CDR2 reads SQIVND (reference sequence). The V gene lost 1 base and the J gene lost 5 bases, with 9 bases spanning the gap. CDR3 length equals 14 residues. The CDR3 here is CASSIVSRNNEQFF. The CDR3 DNA follows: TGTGCCAGTAGTATAGTTTCCAGGAACAATGAGCAGTTCTTC.

This clonotype has just a few counts. The V and J genes are TRBV7-9 and TRBJ2-2; TRBD2 is a possible D gene (7 bases). Deletions cut 5 bases from V and 1 base from J, with 14 bases between. Looked up from germline, CDR1 is SEHNR and CDR2 is FQNEAQ (reference sequence). This CDR3 has 16 residues. CDR3 loop: CASSPRAGQNTGELFF. The CDR3 DNA sequence: TGTGCCAGCAGCCCGCGAGCGGGACAGAACACCGGGGAGCTGTTTTTT.

The chain uses TRBV6-2 or TRBV6-3 and TRBJ2-1, with D possibly being TRBD1 or TRBD2 (6 bases each). V lost 6 bases and J 5 bases, leaving 14 bases between the germline ends. CDR3 length: 14 amino acids. Germline V CDR1 and CDR2: MNHEY, SVGEGT. The CDR3 sequence: CASSRGLPNNEQFF. The DNA for the CDR3 is TGTGCCAGCAGCCGGGGGCTACCTAACAATGAGCAGTTCTTC.

At least ten counts were recorded for this clonotype. The chain uses TRBV28 and TRBJ2-1; TRBD2 aligns across 8 bases. Trimming at V came to 8 bases and at J to 2 bases, leaving 2 bases not matched to a gene. The length of the CDR3 is 13 residues. Germline CDR1 is MDHEN and CDR2 is SYDVKM. As DNA, the CDR3 is TGTGCCAGCGTAGCGGGGCCCTACAATGAGCAGTTCTTC. It specifies CASVAGPYNEQFF.

This clonotype was detected only a few times. This sequence joins TRBV25-1 and TRBJ2-5; 7 positions agree with TRBD2. This CDR3 is 14 amino acids long. Germline V gene data show CDR1 as MGHDK and CDR2 as SYGVNS. V lost 1 base, J lost 1 base, and 0 bases stayed unmatched. This CDR3 reads CASSESGGQETQYF. The CDR3 DNA reads TGTGCCAGCAGTGAATCGGGGGGCCAAGAGACCCAGTACTTC. Full variable domain (missing parts from reference TRBV25-1 and TRBJ2-5): EADIYQTPRYLVIGTGKKITLECSQTMGHDKMYWYQQDPGMELHLIHYSYGVNSTEKGDLSSESTVSRIRTEHFPLTLESARPSHTSQYLCASSESGGQETQYFGPGTRLLVL.

This clonotype was seen a handful of times. The V gene is TRBV20-1, the J gene TRBJ2-5; the match to TRBD2 covers 11 bases. Germline lookup yields CDR1 DFQATT and CDR2 SNEGSKA (reference sequence). V lost 4 bases and J lost 1; bases outside the gene matches: 2. The CDR3 is 14 amino acids. The CDR3 DNA is TGCAGTGCTACTAGCGGGGGGTTCCAAGAGACCCAGTACTTC. As protein: CSATSGGFQETQYF.

This clonotype has ten or more counts. The chain couples TRBV5-1 to TRBJ2-5; D is undetermined. CDR3 length equals 12 residues. Per the germline V gene, CDR1 is SGHRS and CDR2 is YFSETQ. V was trimmed by 4 bases and J by 3 bases, leaving 7 bases between them. The CDR3 loop is CASSMPEETQYF. CDR3 bases: TGCGCCAGCAGCATGCCCGAAGAGACCCAGTACTTC.

This clonotype was detected many times. This chain uses TRBV28 with TRBJ2-7; D perhaps matches TRBD2 (5 bases). The CDR3 spans 14 residues. The germline gives CDR1 MDHEN, CDR2 SYDVKM. Trimming stripped 5 bases from V and 5 bases from J, with 16 bases between. The CDR3 nucleotides read TGTGCCAGCAGTACCCCCTCGACCGGGGACGAGCAGTACTTC. Encoded protein: CASSTPSTGDEQYF.

This clonotype was seen a handful of times. The V gene is TRBV6-1, the J gene TRBJ2-1, with 10 bases aligning to TRBD1. CDR1 is MNHNS and CDR2 is SASEGT in the germline V gene. This CDR3 spans 15 amino acids. With V trimmed by 6 bases and J by 3 bases, 5 bases remained unmatched. CDR3 protein: CASSPDRGLYNEQFF. In DNA, the CDR3 is TGTGCCAGCAGCCCTGACAGGGGGCTCTACAATGAGCAGTTCTTC.